Shown below are 5 T cell receptor beta chains from a single sample sequenced in a study of blood T cell repertoires in COVID-19. Profiled with immunoSEQ multiplex PCR; TCRdb holds only in-frame clones, not every one. The sample includes a few hundred thousand clones, 88% of them seen just once. Sample: peripheral blood. The receptors stem from a man aged 60 to 69 who had recovered from COVID-19.

This clone has only one observation. The chain uses TRBV11-3 and TRBJ2-2; D is possibly TRBD1 (5 bases). The CDR3 is 15 residues long. Trimming cost V 5 bases and J 6 bases, with 16 bases left between them. Germline CDR1 reads SGHNT; CDR2 reads YENEEA. The DNA for the CDR3 is TGTGCCAGCAGCCTCGGGCAGGGTGACTCCGGGGAGCTGTTTTTT. This encodes CASSLGQGDSGELFF. Full variable domain (rest looked up from reference TRBV11-3 and TRBJ2-2): EAGVVQSPRYKIIEKKQPVAFWCNPISGHNTLYWYLQNLGQGPELLIRYENEEAVDDSQLPKDRFSAERLKGVDSTLKIQPAELGDSAVYLCASSLGQGDSGELFFGEGSRLTVL.

Only one count was recorded for this clone. The rearrangement joins TRBV6-2 or TRBV6-3 to TRBJ1-2, with 7 positions matching TRBD1. Per germline, CDR1 MNHEY and CDR2 SVGEGT. The CDR3 is made up of 12 amino acids. The trim removed 4 bases at V and 8 bases at J, leaving 4 bases unmatched. The CDR3, as DNA: TGTGCCAGCAGTTGGGACAGACAAGGCTACACCTTC. Its protein is CASSWDRQGYTF.

V gene TRBV6-5 combines with J gene TRBJ1-4, with D tentatively TRBD1 (5 bases). This CDR3 comprises 14 residues. Germline lookup yields CDR1 MNHEY and CDR2 SVGAGI. The V end lost 7 bases, the J end lost 0 bases, and 9 bases lay between the germline ends. The CDR3 DNA reads as TGTGCCAGCACGGGGGTTGCAACTAATGAAAAACTGTTTTTT. Amino acids: CASTGVATNEKLFF.

The chain uses TRBV6-1 and TRBJ1-2, with a possible D match to TRBD1 (5 bases). This CDR3 spans 14 amino acids. V gave up 3 bases and J gave up 3 bases, with 11 bases separating them. Germline CDR1 is MNHNS and CDR2 is SASEGT. The CDR3 region is CASSESAGYYGYTF. CDR3 sequence (DNA): TGTGCCAGCAGTGAGTCCGCAGGGTACTATGGCTACACCTTC.

This chain uses TRBV5-1 with TRBJ2-3, with 10 bases lining up with TRBD2. Trimming took 4 bases from V and 6 from J; bases not matched to a gene: 5. Germline CDR1 is SGHRS and CDR2 is YFSETQ. CDR3 length: 14 residues. The CDR3 DNA is TGCGCCAGCAGCCGGAGCGGGGGGGTCGATACGCAGTATTTT. As protein: CASSRSGGVDTQYF.